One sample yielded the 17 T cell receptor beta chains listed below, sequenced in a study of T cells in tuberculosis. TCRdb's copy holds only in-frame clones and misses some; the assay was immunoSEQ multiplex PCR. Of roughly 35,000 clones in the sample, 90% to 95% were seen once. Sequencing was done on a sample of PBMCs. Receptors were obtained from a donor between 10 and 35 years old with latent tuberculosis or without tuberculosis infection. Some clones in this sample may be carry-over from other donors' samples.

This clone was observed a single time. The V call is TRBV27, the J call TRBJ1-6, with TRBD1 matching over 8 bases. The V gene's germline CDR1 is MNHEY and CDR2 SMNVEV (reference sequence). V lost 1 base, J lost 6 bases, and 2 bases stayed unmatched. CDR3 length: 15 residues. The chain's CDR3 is CASSLLGQGNSPLHF. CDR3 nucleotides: TGTGCCAGCAGTTTATTAGGACAGGGTAATTCACCCCTCCACTTT.

The CDR3: CASSYSKLGGSYGYTF. DNA for the CDR3: TGTGCCAGCAGTTACTCGAAATTGGGCGGGTCCTATGGCTACACCTTC. The chain combines TRBV6-5 with TRBJ1-2; unclear D gene. This CDR3 contains 16 residues. Germline-derived CDR1 and CDR2 are MNHEY and SVGAGI. The V end lost 0 bases, the J end lost 4 bases, and 15 bases lay between the germline ends.

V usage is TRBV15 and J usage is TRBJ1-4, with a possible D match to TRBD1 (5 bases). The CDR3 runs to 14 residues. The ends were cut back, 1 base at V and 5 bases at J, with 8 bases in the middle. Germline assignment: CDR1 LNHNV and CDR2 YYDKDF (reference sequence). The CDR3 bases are TGTGCCACCAGCAGAGGGGGACTGAATGAAAAACTGTTTTTT. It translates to CATSRGGLNEKLFF. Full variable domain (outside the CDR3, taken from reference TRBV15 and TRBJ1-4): DAMVIQNPRYQVTQFGKPVTLSCSQTLNHNVMYWYQQKSSQAPKLLFHYYDKDFNNEADTPDNFQSRRPNTSFCFLDIRSPGLGDTAMYLCATSRGGLNEKLFFGSGTQLSVL.

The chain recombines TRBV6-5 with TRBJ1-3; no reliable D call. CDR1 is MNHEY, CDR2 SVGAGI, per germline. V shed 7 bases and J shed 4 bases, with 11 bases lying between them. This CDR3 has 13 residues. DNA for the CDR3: TGTGCCAGCACTCGGGAATCCGGAAACACCATATATTTT. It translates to CASTRESGNTIYF.

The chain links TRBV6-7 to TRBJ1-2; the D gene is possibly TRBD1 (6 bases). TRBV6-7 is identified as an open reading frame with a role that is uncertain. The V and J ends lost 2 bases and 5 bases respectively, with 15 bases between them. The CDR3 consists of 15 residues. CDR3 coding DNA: TGTGCCAGCAGTTACGACGAGACAGGAATTTATGGCTACACCTTC. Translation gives CASSYDETGIYGYTF.

This chain's CDR3 is CASSEVWNTEAFF. DNA for the CDR3: TGTGCCAGTAGTGAGGTCTGGAACACTGAAGCTTTCTTT. The gene calls are TRBV19 and TRBJ1-1; D gene ambiguous. Germline CDR1 LNHDA, CDR2 SQIVND (reference sequence). V lost 5 bases and J lost 1, with 8 bases in between. This CDR3 comprises 13 residues.

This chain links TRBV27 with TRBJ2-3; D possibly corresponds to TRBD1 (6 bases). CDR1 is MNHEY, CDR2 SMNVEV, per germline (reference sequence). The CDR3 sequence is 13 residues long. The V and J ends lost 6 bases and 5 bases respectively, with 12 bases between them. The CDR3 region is CASSRTAGDTQYF. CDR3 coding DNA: TGTGCCAGCAGCCGGACAGCTGGAGATACGCAGTATTTT.

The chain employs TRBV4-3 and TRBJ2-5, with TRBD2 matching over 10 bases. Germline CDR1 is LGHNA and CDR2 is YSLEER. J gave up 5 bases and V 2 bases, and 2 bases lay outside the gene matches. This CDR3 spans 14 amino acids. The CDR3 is CASSQQTSGETQYF. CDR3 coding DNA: TGCGCCAGCAGCCAACAGACTAGCGGGGAGACCCAGTACTTC.

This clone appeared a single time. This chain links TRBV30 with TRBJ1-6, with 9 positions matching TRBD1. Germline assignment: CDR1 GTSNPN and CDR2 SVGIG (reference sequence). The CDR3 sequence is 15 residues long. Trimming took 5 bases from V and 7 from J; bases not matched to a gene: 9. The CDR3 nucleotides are TGTGCCTGGGAAACAGGGGGCCCGGGGAATTCACCCCTCCACTTT. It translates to CAWETGGPGNSPLHF.

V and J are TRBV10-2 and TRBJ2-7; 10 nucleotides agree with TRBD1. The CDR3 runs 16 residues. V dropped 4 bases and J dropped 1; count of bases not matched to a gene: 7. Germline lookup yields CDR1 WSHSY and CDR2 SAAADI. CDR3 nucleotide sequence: TGCGCCAGCAGTGGATTGGGACAGGGGACTTCCTACGAGCAGTACTTC. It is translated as CASSGLGQGTSYEQYF.

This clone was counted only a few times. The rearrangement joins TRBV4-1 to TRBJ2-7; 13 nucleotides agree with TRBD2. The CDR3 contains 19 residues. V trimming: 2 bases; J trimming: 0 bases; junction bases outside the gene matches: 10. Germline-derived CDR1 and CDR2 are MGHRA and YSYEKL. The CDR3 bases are TGCGCCAGCAGCCAATATCGACTAGCGGGGGGTAGGAGCTCCTACGAGCAGTACTTC. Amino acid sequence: CASSQYRLAGGRSSYEQYF.

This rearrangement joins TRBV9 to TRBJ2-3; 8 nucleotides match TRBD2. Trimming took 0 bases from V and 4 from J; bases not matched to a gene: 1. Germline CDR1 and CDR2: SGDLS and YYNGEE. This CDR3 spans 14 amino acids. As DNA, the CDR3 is TGTGCCAGCAGCGTAGCGGGGGGGCCAGATACGCAGTATTTT. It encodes CASSVAGGPDTQYF. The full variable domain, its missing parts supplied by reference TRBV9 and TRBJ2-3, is DSGVTQTPKHLITATGQRVTLRCSPRSGDLSVYWYQQSLDQGLQFLIQYYNGEERAKGNILERFSAQQFPDLHSELNLSSLELGDSALYFCASSVAGGPDTQYFGPGTRLTVL.

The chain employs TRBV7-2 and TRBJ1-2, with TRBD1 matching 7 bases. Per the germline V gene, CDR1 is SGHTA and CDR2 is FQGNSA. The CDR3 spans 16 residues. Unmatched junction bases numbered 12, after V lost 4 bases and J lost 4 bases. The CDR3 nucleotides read TGTGCCAGCAGCTCGATCAACCAGGGGGTTAGCTATGGCTACACCTTC. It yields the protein CASSSINQGVSYGYTF.

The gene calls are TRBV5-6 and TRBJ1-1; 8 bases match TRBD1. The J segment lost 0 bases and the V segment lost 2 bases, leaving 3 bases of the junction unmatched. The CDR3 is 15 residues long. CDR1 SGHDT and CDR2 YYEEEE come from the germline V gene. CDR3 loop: CASSFYRGMNTEAFF. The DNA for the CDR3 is TGTGCCAGCAGCTTTTACAGGGGGATGAACACTGAAGCTTTCTTT.

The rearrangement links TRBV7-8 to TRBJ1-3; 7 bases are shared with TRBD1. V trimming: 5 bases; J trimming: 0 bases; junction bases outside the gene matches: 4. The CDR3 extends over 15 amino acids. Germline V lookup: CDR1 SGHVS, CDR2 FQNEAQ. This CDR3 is CASSLTGISGNTIYF. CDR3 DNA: TGTGCCAGCAGCCTGACAGGGATCTCTGGAAACACCATATATTTT.

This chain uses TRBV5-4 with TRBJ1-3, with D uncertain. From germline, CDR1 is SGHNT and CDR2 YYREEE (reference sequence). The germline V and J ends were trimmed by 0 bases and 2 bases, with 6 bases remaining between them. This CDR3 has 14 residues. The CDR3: CASSLGTAGNTIYF. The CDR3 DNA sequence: TGTGCCAGCAGCTTGGGCACAGCTGGAAACACCATATATTTT.

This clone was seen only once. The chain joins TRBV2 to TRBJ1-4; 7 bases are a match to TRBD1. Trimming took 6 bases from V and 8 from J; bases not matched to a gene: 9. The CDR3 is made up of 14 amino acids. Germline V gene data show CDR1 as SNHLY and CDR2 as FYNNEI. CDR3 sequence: CASSEGASREKLFF. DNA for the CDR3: TGTGCCAGCAGCGAGGGGGCGAGTCGGGAAAAACTGTTTTTT.